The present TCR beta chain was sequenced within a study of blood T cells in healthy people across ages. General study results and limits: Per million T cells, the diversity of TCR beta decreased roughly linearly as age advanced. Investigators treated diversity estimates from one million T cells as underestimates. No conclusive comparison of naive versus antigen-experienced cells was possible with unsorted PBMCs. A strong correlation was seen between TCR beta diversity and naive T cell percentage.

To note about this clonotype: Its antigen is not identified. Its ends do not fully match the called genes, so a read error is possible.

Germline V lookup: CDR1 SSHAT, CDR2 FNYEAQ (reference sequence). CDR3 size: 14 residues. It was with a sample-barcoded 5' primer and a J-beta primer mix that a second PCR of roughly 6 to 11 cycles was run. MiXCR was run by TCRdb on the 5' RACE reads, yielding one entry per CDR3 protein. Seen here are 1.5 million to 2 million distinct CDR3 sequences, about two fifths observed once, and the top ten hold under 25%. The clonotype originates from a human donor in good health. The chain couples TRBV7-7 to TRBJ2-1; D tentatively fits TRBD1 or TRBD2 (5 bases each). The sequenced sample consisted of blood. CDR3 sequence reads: CASSARDGLNEQFF. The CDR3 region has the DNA TGTGCTAGCAGCGCCCGGGACGGTCTCAATGAGCAGTTCTTC.